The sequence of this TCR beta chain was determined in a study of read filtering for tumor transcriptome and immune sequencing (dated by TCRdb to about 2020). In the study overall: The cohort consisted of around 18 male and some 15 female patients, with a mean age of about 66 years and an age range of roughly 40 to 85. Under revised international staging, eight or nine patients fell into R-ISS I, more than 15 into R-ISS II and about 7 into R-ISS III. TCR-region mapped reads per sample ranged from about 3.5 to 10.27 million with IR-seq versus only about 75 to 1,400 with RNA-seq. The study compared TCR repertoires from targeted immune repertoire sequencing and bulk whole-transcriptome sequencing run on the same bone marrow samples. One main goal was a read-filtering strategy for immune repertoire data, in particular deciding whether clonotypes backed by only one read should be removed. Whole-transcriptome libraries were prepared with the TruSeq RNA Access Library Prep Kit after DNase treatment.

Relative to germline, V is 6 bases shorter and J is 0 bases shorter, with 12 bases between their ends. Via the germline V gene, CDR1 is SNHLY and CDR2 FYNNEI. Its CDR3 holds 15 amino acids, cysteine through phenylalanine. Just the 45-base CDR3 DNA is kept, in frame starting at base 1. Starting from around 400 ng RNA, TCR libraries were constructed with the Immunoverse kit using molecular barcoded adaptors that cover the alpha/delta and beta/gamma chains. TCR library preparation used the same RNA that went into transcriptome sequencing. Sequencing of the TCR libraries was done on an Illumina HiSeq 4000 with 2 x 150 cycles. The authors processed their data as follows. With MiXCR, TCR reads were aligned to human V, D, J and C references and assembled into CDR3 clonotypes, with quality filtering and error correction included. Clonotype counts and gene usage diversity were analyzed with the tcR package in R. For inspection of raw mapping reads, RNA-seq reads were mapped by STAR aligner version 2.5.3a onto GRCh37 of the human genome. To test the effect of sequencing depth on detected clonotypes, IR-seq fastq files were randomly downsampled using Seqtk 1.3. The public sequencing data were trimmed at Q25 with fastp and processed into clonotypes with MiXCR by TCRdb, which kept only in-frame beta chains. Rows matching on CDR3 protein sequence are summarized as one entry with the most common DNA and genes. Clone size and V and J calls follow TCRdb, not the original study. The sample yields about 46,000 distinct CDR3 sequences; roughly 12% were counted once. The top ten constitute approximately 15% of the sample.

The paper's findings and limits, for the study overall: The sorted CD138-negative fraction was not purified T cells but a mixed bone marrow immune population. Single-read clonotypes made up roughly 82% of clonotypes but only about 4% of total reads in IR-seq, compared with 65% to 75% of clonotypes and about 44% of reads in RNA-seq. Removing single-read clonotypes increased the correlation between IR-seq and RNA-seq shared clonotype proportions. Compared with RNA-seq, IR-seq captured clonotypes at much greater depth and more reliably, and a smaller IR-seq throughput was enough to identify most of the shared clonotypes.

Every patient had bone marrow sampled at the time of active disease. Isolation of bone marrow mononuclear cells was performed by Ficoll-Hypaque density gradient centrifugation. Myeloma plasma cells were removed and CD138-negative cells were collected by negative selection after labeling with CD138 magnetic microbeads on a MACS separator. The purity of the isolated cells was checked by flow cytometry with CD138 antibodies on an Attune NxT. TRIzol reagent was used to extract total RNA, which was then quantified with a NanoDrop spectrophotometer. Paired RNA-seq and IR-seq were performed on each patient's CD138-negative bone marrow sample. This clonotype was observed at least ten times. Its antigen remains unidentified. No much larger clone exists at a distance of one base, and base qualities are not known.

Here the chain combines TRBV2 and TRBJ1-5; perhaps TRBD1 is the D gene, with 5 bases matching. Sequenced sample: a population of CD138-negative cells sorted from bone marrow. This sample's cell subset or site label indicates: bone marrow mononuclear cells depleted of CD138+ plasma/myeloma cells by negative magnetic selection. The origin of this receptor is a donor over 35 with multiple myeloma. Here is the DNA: TGTGCCAGCAGGGAACTCCAGGGTAGCAATCAGCCCCAGCATTTT. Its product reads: CASRELQGSNQPQHF. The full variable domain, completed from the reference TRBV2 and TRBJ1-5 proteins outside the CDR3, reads EPEVTQTPSHQVTQMGQEVILRCVPISNHLYFYWYRQILGQKVEFLVSFYNNEISEKSEIFDDQFSVERPDGSNFTLKIRSTKLEDSAMYFCASRELQGSNQPQHFGDGTRLSIL.